Below, 20 T cell receptor beta chains from the same sample are listed, as sequenced in a study of cytomegalovirus exposure and HLA in healthy donors. Primers included in the PCR were 60 Vbeta and 13 Jbeta primers. TCRdb's copy holds only in-frame clones and misses some; the assay was immunoSEQ multiplex PCR. The sample has approximately 150,000 clones, 70% to 90% seen once. Sequencing input: PBMCs. The receptors were sampled from a man between 25 and 39 years old in good health and CMV-seropositive.

The chain recombines TRBV2 with TRBJ2-5, with 7 bases identical to TRBD1. The CDR3 has 13 amino acids. V shed 6 bases and J 4 bases; nucleotides not matched to a gene: 5. The germline CDR1 and CDR2 sequences are SNHLY and FYNNEI. CDR3 DNA sequence: TGTGCCAGCAGCCGACAGGGTATAGAGACCCAGTACTTC. It codes for CASSRQGIETQYF.

The genes are TRBV21-1 and TRBJ1-1. TRBV21-1 is marked as a pseudogene. CDR3 length: 16 amino acids. For the CDR3, the DNA is TGTGCCAGCAGCAAAATGAGGGAGGGAGAAGGTCTTGAAGCTTTCTTT. Translated: CASSKMREGEGLEAFF.

The chain combines TRBV19 with TRBJ1-2; D is ambiguous. The ends were cut back, 7 bases at V and 3 bases at J, with 9 bases in the middle. The germline gives CDR1 LNHDA, CDR2 SQIVND (reference sequence). The length of the CDR3 is 12 residues. CDR3 sequence: CASTDQDYGYTF. The CDR3 DNA is TGTGCCAGTACCGACCAGGACTATGGCTACACCTTC.

V and J are TRBV30 and TRBJ2-2; 12 bases are a match to TRBD2. Germline CDR1 reads GTSNPN; CDR2 reads SVGIG (reference sequence). CDR3 size: 15 residues. The V segment lost 2 bases and the J segment 6 bases; nucleotides outside the gene matches: 4. The CDR3 DNA reads TGTGCCTGGAGTAGGACTAGCGGGATATCCGGGGAGCTGTTTTTT. Its translation: CAWSRTSGISGELFF. The variable domain in full, completed from reference TRBV30 and TRBJ2-2, reads SQTIHQWPATLVQPVGSPLSLECTVEGTSNPNLYWYRQAAGRGLQLLFYSVGIGQISSEVPQNLSASRPQDRQFILSSKKLLLSDSGFYLCAWSRTSGISGELFFGEGSRLTVL.

This rearrangement joins TRBV9 to TRBJ1-4, with D unclear. The CDR3 contains 17 residues. CDR1 SGDLS and CDR2 YYNGEE come from the germline V gene. Trimming stripped 4 bases from V and 5 bases from J, with 21 bases between. Here the CDR3 DNA reads TGTGCCAGCAGCCCCCGAGTCCCCCCTAAAGAGAATGAAAAACTGTTTTTT. It encodes CASSPRVPPKENEKLFF.

The rearrangement links TRBV4-3 to TRBJ2-7, with a tentative D call TRBD1 (5 bases). Trimming stripped 2 bases from V and 1 base from J, with 12 bases between. CDR1 is LGHNA and CDR2 is YSLEER in the germline V gene. The CDR3 length is 15 residues. The CDR3 region is CASSQSQGGSYEQYV. In DNA, the CDR3 is TGCGCCAGCAGCCAATCGCAGGGTGGGTCCTACGAGCAGTACGTC.

This sequence joins TRBV5-1 and TRBJ2-1; 8 nucleotides match TRBD2. There are 16 residues in the CDR3. With V trimmed by 2 bases and J by 8 bases, 12 bases remained unmatched. CDR1 is SGHRS and CDR2 is YFSETQ in the germline V gene. CDR3 protein: CASSLIAGSSGHEQFF. The CDR3 bases are TGCGCCAGCAGCTTAATAGCGGGATCCAGCGGCCATGAGCAGTTCTTC.

This clone has a single count. The chain employs TRBV7-3 and TRBJ2-1, with TRBD1 as a possible D gene (5 bases). The CDR3 covers 15 residues. Germline V gene sequence: CDR1 SGHTA, CDR2 FQGTGA. Trimming left V 5 bases short and J 0 bases short, with 11 bases between. The CDR3 sequence is CASSPSDSSYNEQFF. CDR3 sequence (DNA): TGTGCCAGCAGCCCAAGCGACAGCTCCTACAATGAGCAGTTCTTC.

The chain carries TRBV15 and TRBJ2-3; 8 bases line up with TRBD2. This CDR3 comprises 16 residues. V lost 0 bases and J lost 6; bases outside the gene matches: 8. Looked up from germline, CDR1 is LNHNV and CDR2 is YYDKDF (reference sequence). The DNA of the CDR3 is TGTGCCACCAGCAGAGAAGCAAGCGGGAGTGGGGATACGCAGTATTTT. This codes for CATSREASGSGDTQYF.

The rearrangement uses TRBV19 and TRBJ2-7; TRBD2 aligns across 9 bases. V was clipped by 4 bases and J by 6 bases; unmatched bases: 1. The CDR3 contains 12 residues. In germline, CDR1 is LNHDA, CDR2 SQIVND (reference sequence). Here the CDR3 reads CASSTRGGEQYV. CDR3 nucleotide sequence: TGTGCCAGTAGTACGCGGGGGGGCGAGCAGTACGTC.

This clone is a singleton in its sample. The rearrangement joins TRBV18 to TRBJ2-7; TRBD1 agrees at 10 bases. Germline values: CDR1 KGHSH, CDR2 LQKENI. V shed 3 bases, J shed 6 bases, and the junction held 2 bases outside the gene matches. This CDR3 is built from 13 residues. CDR3 nucleotides: TGTGCCAGCTCACCGGGACAGGGGTTCGAGCAGTACTTC. As protein: CASSPGQGFEQYF.

This chain joins TRBV4-1 and TRBJ2-3, with 7 bases aligning to TRBD2. The CDR3 has 17 amino acids. The germline V gene has CDR1 MGHRA and CDR2 YSYEKL. J gave up 2 bases and V 0 bases, and 8 bases lay outside the gene matches. The CDR3 sequence is CASSQDRGSGFTDTQYF. CDR3 nucleotide sequence: TGCGCCAGCAGCCAAGATCGGGGTAGCGGGTTCACAGATACGCAGTATTTT.

V gene TRBV25-1 combines with J gene TRBJ1-2; no reliable D call. The CDR3 totals 13 residues. V lost 0 bases and J 7 bases, leaving 9 bases between the germline ends. CDR1 and CDR2 (germline): MGHDK, SYGVNS. The CDR3, as DNA: TGTGCCAGCAGTGAATATGTGGGCTCTGGCTACACCTTC. Translating it yields CASSEYVGSGYTF.

V gene TRBV7-2 combines with J gene TRBJ2-1, with TRBD2 matching 8 bases. Germline V gene data show CDR1 as SGHTA and CDR2 as FQGNSA. The CDR3 consists of 16 residues. J was trimmed by 5 bases and V by 3 bases; bases with no gene match: 9. The CDR3 nucleotides read TGTGCCAGCAGCTTCCCCTTAGCGGGAACGAACAATGAGCAGTTCTTC. Protein: CASSFPLAGTNNEQFF.

The chain joins TRBV4-1 to TRBJ2-7; D is possibly TRBD2 (6 bases). The CDR3 has 16 residues. Trimming removed 0 bases from V and 2 bases from J, with 14 bases in between. Germline CDR1 MGHRA, CDR2 YSYEKL. Written as DNA, the CDR3 is TGCGCCAGCAGCCAAGATCCATCGAGCGGGCCCTACGAGCAGTACGTC. Translation gives CASSQDPSSGPYEQYV.

The genes are TRBV30 and TRBJ2-1; 9 bases are shared with TRBD2. The J segment lost 4 bases and the V segment lost 2 bases, leaving 6 bases of the junction unmatched. The CDR3 length is 15 residues. The V gene's germline CDR1 is GTSNPN and CDR2 SVGIG (reference sequence). The CDR3 here is CAWSSAGGPYNEQFF. The CDR3 region has the DNA TGTGCCTGGAGTAGTGCGGGAGGGCCTTACAATGAGCAGTTCTTC.

The rearrangement uses TRBV4-2 and TRBJ1-2; tentative D call: TRBD1 (5 bases). Looked up from germline, CDR1 is LGHNA and CDR2 is YNFKEQ. There are 18 residues in the CDR3. The V and J ends lost 0 bases and 0 bases respectively, with 17 bases between them. The CDR3 reads CASSQEARTTLANYGYTF. The CDR3 nucleotides are TGTGCCAGCAGCCAAGAGGCTCGGACAACCCTAGCTAACTATGGCTACACCTTC.

The V gene is TRBV6-1, the J gene TRBJ1-3, with 7 bases fitting TRBD1. The trim removed 7 bases at V and 5 bases at J, leaving 11 bases unmatched. This CDR3 has 15 residues. The V gene's germline CDR1 is MNHNS and CDR2 SASEGT. The CDR3 DNA follows: TGTGCCAGCACCGGACAGGCGGCCGTAAGAAACACCATATATTTT. Translating it yields CASTGQAAVRNTIYF.

The chain employs TRBV7-2 and TRBJ2-3, with 8 bases aligning to TRBD1. V gave up 5 bases and J gave up 0 bases; unmatched junction bases: 7. Per the germline V gene, CDR1 is SGHTA and CDR2 is FQGNSA. This CDR3 spans 16 amino acids. The CDR3 spells CASSQGQVASTDTQYF. In nucleotides, the CDR3 is TGTGCCAGCAGCCAGGGACAGGTAGCTAGCACAGATACGCAGTATTTT.

This chain uses TRBV7-6 with TRBJ1-1; D unclear. The germline V gene has CDR1 SGHVS and CDR2 FNYEAQ. The length of the CDR3 is 13 residues. The V gene lost 2 bases and the J gene lost 1 base, with 5 bases spanning the gap. CDR3 in DNA: TGTGCCAGCAGCTTAATCAGGAACACTGAAGCTTTCTTT. Translated: CASSLIRNTEAFF.